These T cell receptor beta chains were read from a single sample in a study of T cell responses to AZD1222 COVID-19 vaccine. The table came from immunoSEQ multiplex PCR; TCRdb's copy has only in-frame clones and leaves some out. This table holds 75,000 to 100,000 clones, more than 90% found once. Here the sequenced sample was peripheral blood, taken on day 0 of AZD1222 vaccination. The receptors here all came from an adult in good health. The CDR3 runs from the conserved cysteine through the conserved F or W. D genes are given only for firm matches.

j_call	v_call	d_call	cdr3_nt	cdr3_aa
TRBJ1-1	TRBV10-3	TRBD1	TGTGCCATCGGACAGGGGAGAACTGAAGCTTTCTTT	CAIGQGRTEAFF
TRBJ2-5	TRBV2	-	TGTGCCAGCTATAGTGGGGGGGCAGAGACCCAGTACTTC	CASYSGGAETQYF
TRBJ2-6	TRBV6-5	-	TGTGCCAGCAGTCCGGACGGATCTGGGGCCAACGTCCTGACTTTC	CASSPDGSGANVLTF
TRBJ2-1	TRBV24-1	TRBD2	TGTGCCACCAGTGATTTAAGTCCGGTAGCGGGAGGCTACAATGAGCAGTTCTTC	CATSDLSPVAGGYNEQFF
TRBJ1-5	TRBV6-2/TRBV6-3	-	TGTGCCAGCAGTTACTCCGGAGCCGGTAGCAATCAGCCCCAGCATTTT	CASSYSGAGSNQPQHF
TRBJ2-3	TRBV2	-	TGTGCCAGCAGTAGTCAGGGGCCGGGCACAGATACGCAGTATTTT	CASSSQGPGTDTQYF
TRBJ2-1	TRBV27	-	TGTGCCAGCAGTTTAGCGGGTGCGTACAATGAGCAGTTCTTC	CASSLAGAYNEQFF
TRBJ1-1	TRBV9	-	TGTGCCAGCAGCACCACCTGGGCGGGGACTGAAGCTTTCTTT	CASSTTWAGTEAFF
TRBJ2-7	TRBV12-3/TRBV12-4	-	TGTGCCAGCAGTTTAGGCTGGGTCGCGTACTTC	CASSLGWVAYF
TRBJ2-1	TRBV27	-	TGTGCCAGCAGTAAACCCCGAGGGGGGCTTGGCTGGGGCTACAATGAGCAGTTCTTC	CASSKPRGGLGWGYNEQFF
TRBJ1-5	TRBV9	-	TGTGCCAGCAGCGCCACAGGGTTCGATCAGCCCCAGCATTTT	CASSATGFDQPQHF
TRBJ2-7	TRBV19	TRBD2	TGTGCCAGTAGTACGGGGAGGGCGCTAGGCGAGCAGTACTTC	CASSTGRALGEQYF
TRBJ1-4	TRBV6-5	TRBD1	TGTGCCAGCAGTTATCAGGGGGTTCCGGGTGAAAAACTGTTTTTT	CASSYQGVPGEKLFF
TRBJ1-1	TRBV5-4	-	TGTGCCAGCAGCCCCGGGAGGGGGTTGGGCACTGAAGCTTTCTTT	CASSPGRGLGTEAFF
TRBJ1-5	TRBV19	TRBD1	TGTGCCAGTACGACAGGGGTTTTGGGTCAGCCCCAGCATTTT	CASTTGVLGQPQHF
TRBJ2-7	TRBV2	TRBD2	TGTGCCAGCAGTGCGTGGGAGGGTACCTACGAGCAGTACTTC	CASSAWEGTYEQYF
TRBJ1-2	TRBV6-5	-	TGTGCCAGCAGTCACGCTTCGGGGGGCTATGGCTACACCTTC	CASSHASGGYGYTF
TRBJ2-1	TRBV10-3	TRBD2	TGTGCCATCAGCCCGGGACTAGCGCACAATGAGCAGTTCTTC	CAISPGLAHNEQFF
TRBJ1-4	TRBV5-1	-	TGCGCCAGCAGCTTGGGGGTTTATCGGGACTCTAATGAAAAACTGTTTTTT	CASSLGVYRDSNEKLFF
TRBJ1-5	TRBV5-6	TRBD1	TGTGCCAGCAGCTCCATCCGGGACAGGGTGGGTAAAGGCAATCAGCCCCAGCATTTT	CASSSIRDRVGKGNQPQHF
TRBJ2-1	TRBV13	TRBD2	TGTGCCAGCAGAAGACTAGCGGGAGTTATCTATGAGCAGTTCTTC	CASRRLAGVIYEQFF
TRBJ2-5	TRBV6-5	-	TGTGCCAGCAGGGGAAGACTAGGCATTGAAGAGACCCAGTACTTC	CASRGRLGIEETQYF
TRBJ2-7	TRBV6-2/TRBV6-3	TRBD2	TGTGCCAGCAGTTACCGCTCTAGCGGGAGTTCCGAGCAGTACTTC	CASSYRSSGSSEQYF
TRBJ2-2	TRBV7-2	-	TGTGCCAGCAGCTTCGGCCTAGGAAGGGCCGGGGAGCTGTTTTTT	CASSFGLGRAGELFF
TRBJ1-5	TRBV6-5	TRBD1	TGTGCCAGCAGTCCATCGACAGGGCCCAATCAGCCCCAGCATTTT	CASSPSTGPNQPQHF
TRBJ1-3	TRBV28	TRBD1	TGTGCCAGCAGGGGGACAGGGACAGACCTAAGCTCTGGAAACACCATATATTTT	CASRGTGTDLSSGNTIYF